This T cell receptor (beta chain) is drawn from a study of shared clonotypes between healthy human individuals. Across the whole study: CD8 memory received one plate per donor, CD8 naive two, CD4 memory three and CD4 naive three. Study results and limitations: The sole specimen, blood, was sampled, and tissue repertoires likely differ.

A note on this clone: The antigen is undetermined.

The CDR3 extends over 16 amino acids. Germline loops: CDR1 MNHEY, CDR2 SVGAGI. V shed 4 bases, J shed 4 bases, and the junction held 8 bases outside the gene matches. Those who donated were healthy HIV-negative adults, with no recent acute infections or vaccinations reported. Generated by immunoSEQ multiplex PCR, the TCRdb table keeps only in-frame clones and is missing some. The sample holds about 1.5 million clones, around 97% seen once. The sequenced sample was naive CD4+ T cells sorted from blood. Noted subset: CD45RA+ positively selected. This chain connects TRBV6-5 to TRBJ2-3; 10 bases line up with TRBD2. This sequence originates from a man aged 30 to 39 in good health. This chain's CDR3 is CASSLAGGAPSDTQYF. CDR3 bases: TGTGCCAGCAGTTTAGCGGGGGGTGCTCCGTCAGATACGCAGTATTTT.